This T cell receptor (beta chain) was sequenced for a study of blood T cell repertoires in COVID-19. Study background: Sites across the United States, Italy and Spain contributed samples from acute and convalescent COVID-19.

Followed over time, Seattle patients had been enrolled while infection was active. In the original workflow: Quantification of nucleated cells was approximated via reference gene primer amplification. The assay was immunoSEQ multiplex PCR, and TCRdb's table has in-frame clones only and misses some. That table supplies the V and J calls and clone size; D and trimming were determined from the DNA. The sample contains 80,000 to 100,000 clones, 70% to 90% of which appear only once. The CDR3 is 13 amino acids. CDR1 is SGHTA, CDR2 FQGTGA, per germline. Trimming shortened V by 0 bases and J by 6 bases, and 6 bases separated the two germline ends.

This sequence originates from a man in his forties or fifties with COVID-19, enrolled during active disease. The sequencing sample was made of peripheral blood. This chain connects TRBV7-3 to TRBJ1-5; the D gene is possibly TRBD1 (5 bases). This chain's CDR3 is CASSLTQGQPQHF. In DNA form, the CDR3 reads TGTGCCAGCAGCTTAACGCAGGGTCAGCCCCAGCATTTT.